This passage covers 15 T cell receptor beta chains from one sample sequenced in a study of blood T cell repertoires in COVID-19. Here immunoSEQ multiplex PCR was the method, and the copy in TCRdb shows in-frame clones only, minus some. Among 160,000 or so clones, about four fifths were seen once, and the ten largest hold 13%. Sample: peripheral blood. The source of these receptors is a man in his 70s who had recovered from COVID-19.

There are many counts of this clone. The CDR3 sequence is CASSLGLAGVGQETQYF. CDR3 coding DNA: TGCGCCAGCAGCTTGGGACTAGCGGGAGTAGGGCAAGAGACCCAGTACTTC. The rearrangement uses TRBV5-1 and TRBJ2-5; the match to TRBD2 covers 12 bases. CDR1 is SGHRS and CDR2 is YFSETQ in the germline V gene. The CDR3 runs 17 residues. V lost 0 bases to trimming and J lost 2 bases; unmatched junction nucleotides: 5. The full variable domain, its missing parts supplied by reference TRBV5-1 and TRBJ2-5, is KAGVTQTPRYLIKTRGQQVTLSCSPISGHRSVSWYQQTPGQGLQFLFEYFSETQRNKGNFPGRFSGRQFSNSRSEMNVSTLELGDSALYLCASSLGLAGVGQETQYFGPGTRLLVL.

This clone was seen a handful of times. The V and J genes are TRBV12-5 and TRBJ1-4; possible D gene TRBD1, 5 bases. V shed 7 bases and J shed 5 bases, with 14 bases lying between them. The CDR3 covers 14 residues. The germline gives CDR1 LGHNT, CDR2 FRNRAP. The chain's CDR3 is CASAWGVGNEKLFF. The CDR3 DNA reads as TGTGCTAGTGCCTGGGGGGTGGGGAATGAAAAACTGTTTTTT.

In nucleotides, the CDR3 is TGCAGCGCAAGGCCGACAGGGGCAGAGACCCAGTACTTC. Its translation: CSARPTGAETQYF. V usage is TRBV29-1 and J usage is TRBJ2-5, with TRBD1 matching 8 bases. V trimming: 7 bases; J trimming: 4 bases; junction bases outside the gene matches: 8. This CDR3 has 13 amino acids. Germline lookup yields CDR1 SQVTM and CDR2 ANQGSEA.

The chain carries TRBV5-5 and TRBJ2-7; D remains unclear. The CDR3 contains 14 residues. CDR1 and CDR2 from the germline V gene are SGHKS and YYEKEE (reference sequence). V dropped 0 bases and J dropped 4 bases, with 11 bases sitting between them. This CDR3 reads CASSLGPIDYEQYF. The CDR3 region has the DNA TGTGCCAGCAGCTTGGGTCCTATTGATTACGAGCAGTACTTC.

The chain combines TRBV5-5 with TRBJ2-7, with 13 bases that match TRBD2. Losses at the gene ends were 0 bases for V and 9 bases for J; bases not matched to a gene: 3. CDR3 length: 14 residues. Germline V gene lookup returns CDR1 SGHKS and CDR2 YYEKEE (reference sequence). The CDR3 DNA reads as TGTGCCAGCAGCTTGGAGGGACTAGCGGGACCGCAGTACTTC. Translation: CASSLEGLAGPQYF.

The V gene is TRBV13, the J gene TRBJ2-1; D is possibly TRBD2 (5 bases). The CDR3 extends over 13 amino acids. Germline-derived CDR1 and CDR2 are PRHDT and FYEKMQ (reference sequence). Between the trimmed V and J ends, which lost 0 bases and 9 bases, there was a span of 9 bases. The CDR3 region has the DNA TGTGCCAGCAGCTTAGGTACTAGGAGTGAGCAGTTCTTC. Translating gives CASSLGTRSEQFF.

The V and J genes are TRBV2 and TRBJ2-1; weak D call: TRBD2 (6 bases). Trimming shortened V by 5 bases and J by 6 bases, and 17 bases separated the two germline ends. The CDR3 sequence is 15 residues long. Germline CDR1 reads SNHLY; CDR2 reads FYNNEI. This CDR3 reads CASSPMTTSSNEQFF. The CDR3 region has the DNA TGTGCCAGCAGTCCTATGACGACTAGTAGCAATGAGCAGTTCTTC. Based on the CDR3 plus reference TRBV2 and TRBJ2-1, the full variable domain is EPEVTQTPSHQVTQMGQEVILRCVPISNHLYFYWYRQILGQKVEFLVSFYNNEISEKSEIFDDQFSVERPDGSNFTLKIRSTKLEDSAMYFCASSPMTTSSNEQFFGPGTRLTVL.

This sequence joins TRBV28 and TRBJ1-2; 8 positions match TRBD1. This CDR3 spans 13 amino acids. V was clipped by 7 bases and J by 4 bases; unmatched bases: 5. Germline V gene sequence: CDR1 MDHEN, CDR2 SYDVKM. The CDR3 reads CASTQGAGYGYTF. CDR3 in DNA: TGTGCCAGCACTCAGGGGGCCGGCTATGGCTACACCTTC.

The rearrangement links TRBV10-2 to TRBJ2-4; no clear D. V lost 0 bases, J lost 9 bases, and 6 bases lay in between. Germline CDR1 WSHSY, CDR2 SAAADI. This CDR3 comprises 12 residues. DNA of the CDR3: TGCGCCAGCAGTGAGTCCGGGTTCATTCAGTACTTC. Residues: CASSESGFIQYF.

V usage is TRBV15 and J usage is TRBJ2-2, with D perhaps matching TRBD1 (6 bases). V shed 0 bases and J shed 6 bases, with 17 bases lying between them. Germline V lookup: CDR1 LNHNV, CDR2 YYDKDF (reference sequence). The CDR3 covers 17 residues. The CDR3 protein is CATSRDLALAGAGELFF. The CDR3 DNA reads as TGTGCCACCAGCAGAGATCTTGCCCTTGCAGGGGCCGGGGAGCTGTTTTTT. The full variable domain, in which reference TRBV15 and TRBJ2-2 provide the parts outside the CDR3, is DAMVIQNPRYQVTQFGKPVTLSCSQTLNHNVMYWYQQKSSQAPKLLFHYYDKDFNNEADTPDNFQSRRPNTSFCFLDIRSPGLGDTAMYLCATSRDLALAGAGELFFGEGSRLTVL.

The CDR3 spells CASNPRDRMYNSPLHF. CDR3 DNA sequence: TGTGCCAGCAACCCAAGGGACAGGATGTATAATTCACCCCTCCACTTT. The rearrangement joins TRBV28 to TRBJ1-6; 8 nucleotides line up with TRBD1. The CDR3 contains 16 residues. Germline V CDR1 and CDR2: MDHEN, SYDVKM. V gave up 7 bases and J gave up 4 bases; unmatched junction bases: 9.

The chain employs TRBV10-2 and TRBJ1-4; D call uncertain. Germline V gene lookup returns CDR1 WSHSY and CDR2 SAAADI. The CDR3 consists of 16 residues. Trimming took off 6 bases at V and 0 bases at J, with 14 bases between the two ends. CDR3 protein: CASSEITSATNEKLFF. The CDR3 DNA is TGCGCCAGCAGCGAAATAACCAGCGCAACTAATGAAAAACTGTTTTTT.

This clone has just a few counts. The V gene is TRBV6-5, the J gene TRBJ1-5, with TRBD1 matching over 10 bases. Germline CDR1 and CDR2: MNHEY and SVGAGI. There are 14 residues in the CDR3. After removal of 4 bases from V and 7 bases from J, the junction contained 4 bases not matched to a gene. As DNA, the CDR3 is TGTGCCAGCAGTTTAGACAGGGGGCTACAGCCCCAGCATTTT. This translates into CASSLDRGLQPQHF.

J is TRBJ2-7 and V is TRBV18; D may be TRBD1 (5 bases). Trimming cost V 1 base and J 6 bases, with 10 bases left between them. CDR1 and CDR2 from the germline V gene are KGHSH and LQKENI. This CDR3 region has 13 residues. CDR3 protein: CASSPQKGFEQYF. DNA of the CDR3: TGTGCCAGCTCACCACAGAAGGGGTTCGAGCAGTACTTC.

This clone appeared once. This chain uses TRBV9 with TRBJ1-1, with 10 bases that match TRBD1. Germline values: CDR1 SGDLS, CDR2 YYNGEE. The junction had 9 bases not matched to a gene; V was cut back by 4 bases and J by 6 bases. The CDR3 is 15 residues long. The CDR3 spells CASSPQTGGGPEAFF. CDR3 sequence (DNA): TGTGCCAGCAGCCCTCAGACAGGGGGCGGTCCTGAAGCTTTCTTT.